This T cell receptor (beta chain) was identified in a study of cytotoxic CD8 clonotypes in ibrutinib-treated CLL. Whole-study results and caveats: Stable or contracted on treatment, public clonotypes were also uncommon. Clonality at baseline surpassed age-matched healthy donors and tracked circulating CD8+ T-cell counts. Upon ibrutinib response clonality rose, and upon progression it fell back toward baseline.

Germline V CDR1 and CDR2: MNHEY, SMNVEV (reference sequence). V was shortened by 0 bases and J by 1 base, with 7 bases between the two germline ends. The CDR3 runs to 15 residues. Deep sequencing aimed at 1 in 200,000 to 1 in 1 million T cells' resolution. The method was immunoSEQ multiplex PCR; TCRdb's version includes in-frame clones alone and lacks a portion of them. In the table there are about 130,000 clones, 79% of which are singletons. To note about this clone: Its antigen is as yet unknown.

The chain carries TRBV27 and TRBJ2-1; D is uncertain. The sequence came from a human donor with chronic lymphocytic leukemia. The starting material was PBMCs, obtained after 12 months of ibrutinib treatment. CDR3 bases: TGTGCCAGCAGTTTATCGGTGGGTTCCTACAATGAGCAGTTCTTC. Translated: CASSLSVGSYNEQFF.